The entry that follows covers one T cell receptor (beta chain) sequence. What it binds is unknown. The naive CD8 population came from CD45RO-negative cells selected for CCR7, without terminally differentiated effector memory CD45RA+ cells. Germline CDR1 reads LGHNA; CDR2 reads YSLEER. The CDR3 length is 14 residues. V was pared by 1 base and J by 10 bases, with 11 bases between. These data come from a study of shared clonotypes between healthy human individuals. Whole-study findings and limits: How much donors shared clonotypes was expected to be affected by sequencing depth. Only blood samples were collected, and tissue repertoires likely differ.

Sequenced by immunoSEQ multiplex PCR; TCRdb stores in-frame clones only, minus some. Among just over 2,000,000 clones listed, over 85% were seen once. The chain uses TRBV4-3 and TRBJ1-6; the D is unclear. This sequence originates from a man between 18 and 35 years old in good health. The specimen sequenced was naive CD8+ T cells sorted from blood. The CDR3 is CASSQVPVASPLHF. In nucleotides, the CDR3 is TGCGCCAGCAGCCAAGTCCCCGTAGCATCACCCCTCCACTTT.